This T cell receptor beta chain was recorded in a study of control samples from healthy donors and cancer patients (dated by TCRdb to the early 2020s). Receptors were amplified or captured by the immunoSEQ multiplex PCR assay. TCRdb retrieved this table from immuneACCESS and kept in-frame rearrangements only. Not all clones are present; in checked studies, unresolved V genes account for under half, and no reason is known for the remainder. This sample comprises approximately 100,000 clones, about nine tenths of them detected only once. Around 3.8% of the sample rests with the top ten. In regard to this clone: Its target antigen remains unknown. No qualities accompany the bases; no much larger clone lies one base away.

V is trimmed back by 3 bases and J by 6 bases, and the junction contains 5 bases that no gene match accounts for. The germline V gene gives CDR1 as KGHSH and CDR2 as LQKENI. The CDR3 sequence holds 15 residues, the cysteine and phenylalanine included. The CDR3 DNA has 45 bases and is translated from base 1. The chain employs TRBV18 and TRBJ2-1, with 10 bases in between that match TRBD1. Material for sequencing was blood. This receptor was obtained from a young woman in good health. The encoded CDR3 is CASSPSRDRGNEQFF. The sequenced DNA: TGTGCCAGCTCACCGTCCCGGGACAGGGGCAATGAGCAGTTCTTC.